This T cell receptor (beta chain) originates from a study of T cell responses to AZD1222 COVID-19 vaccine. The study's findings and limits: Spike-specific TCR breadth and depth rose after two AZD1222 doses.

The repertoire was sequenced with immunoSEQ multiplex PCR; TCRdb's copy has only in-frame clones and lacks some. Among about 110,000 clones listed, 85% to 95% were seen once. Comment on this clone: Antigen specificity is unknown.

The V end lost 5 bases, the J end lost 11 bases, and 18 bases lay between the germline ends. CDR1 SGHAT and CDR2 FQNNGV come from the germline V gene. This CDR3 comprises 13 residues. This clonotype was obtained from an adult who received the AZD1222 COVID-19 vaccine. The sequenced sample was peripheral blood, obtained 28 days after the second AZD1222 dose. The chain combines TRBV11-2 with TRBJ1-1, with unresolved D. This CDR3 reads CASSLAGPTQAFF. CDR3 nucleotides: TGTGCCAGCAGCCTCGCGGGTCCCACGCAGGCTTTCTTT.